A selection of T cell receptor beta chains follows, all from one sample in a study of T-cell memory formation after mild COVID-19. TCRdb re-analysed the 5' RACE reads in MiXCR, keeping a single row per CDR3 protein. The data hold about 190,000 distinct CDR3 sequences, with around 21% observed a single time. The sample comprised PBMCs or a T cell subset sorted from them (not recorded which). The source of these receptors is an adult woman who had mild COVID-19 (a few samples of this study predate the infection). Cell type and time point are not known. CDR3s include the opening cysteine and the closing phenylalanine or tryptophan. Each record gives: clone size, D gene, CDR3 length, J gene, V gene, CDR3 DNA, CDR3 protein. A D gene is named only where the DNA matches it firmly. The listing skips clone size in some rows; elsewhere it reads once, few, many or a size class.

- | TRBD1 | 17 | TRBJ1-4 | TRBV7-6 | TGTGCCAGCAGCTCAACCATCACAGGGGTACGGGATGAAAAACTGTTTTTT | CASSSTITGVRDEKLFF
few | - | 13 | TRBJ2-7 | TRBV12-3/TRBV12-4 | TGTGCCAGCAGTTTCGGGTGGGCCTACGAGCAGTACTTC | CASSFGWAYEQYF
- | TRBD2 | 14 | TRBJ2-1 | TRBV12-3/TRBV12-4 | TGTGCCAGCAGAACGGGACTAGCGGGAGCTGAGCAGTTCTTC | CASRTGLAGAEQFF
- | - | 12 | TRBJ1-2 | TRBV20-1 | TGCAGTGCAGCCGAACAGGGCTATGGCTACACCTTC | CSAAEQGYGYTF
few | - | 14 | TRBJ2-7 | TRBV7-9 | TGTGCCAGCAGCTCGAGAGTTTCTTCGGGCGAGCAGTACTTC | CASSSRVSSGEQYF
- | TRBD2 | 13 | TRBJ2-2 | TRBV30 | TGTGCCTGGACTTATGGGGGGGCCGGGGAGCTGTTTTTT | CAWTYGGAGELFF
- | - | 14 | TRBJ1-4 | TRBV12-3/TRBV12-4 | TGTGCCAGCAGAGTGGACGGCTCGAATGAAAAACTGTTTTTT | CASRVDGSNEKLFF
- | - | 15 | TRBJ1-2 | TRBV6-2/TRBV6-3 | TGTGCCAGCAGCAGCGGCCCTCCGGAGTTCTATGGCTACACCTTC | CASSSGPPEFYGYTF
- | - | 16 | TRBJ1-5 | TRBV7-6 | TGTGCCAGCAGCTTAGCTGTCGGGTCGGGCAATCAGCCCCAGCATTTT | CASSLAVGSGNQPQHF
many | TRBD1 | 19 | TRBJ2-4 | TRBV12-3/TRBV12-4 | TGTGCCAGCAGTCCCACAGGGGGCGTTGGGGTTTGGGCCAAAAACATTCAGTACTTC | CASSPTGGVGVWAKNIQYF
- | - | 14 | TRBJ1-1 | TRBV4-3 | TGCGCCAGCAGCCAAGTACAGATCAACACTGAAGCTTTCTTT | CASSQVQINTEAFF
few | - | 14 | TRBJ2-1 | TRBV4-1 | TGCGCCAGCAGCCAAGAAGCCCCTAGAGGTGGGCAGTTCTTC | CASSQEAPRGGQFF
- | TRBD1 | 15 | TRBJ2-7 | TRBV14 | TGTGCCAGCAGCCGGTTCGTGACAGGGCAAAACGAGCAGTACTTC | CASSRFVTGQNEQYF
- | - | 13 | TRBJ1-1 | TRBV19 | TGTGCCAGTAGCGGGGATCTGAGGACTGAAGCTTTCTTT | CASSGDLRTEAFF
- | - | 13 | TRBJ2-7 | TRBV7-9 | TGTGCCAGCAGCCCTACTGTCGACTACGAGCAGTACTTC | CASSPTVDYEQYF
few | TRBD1 | 17 | TRBJ1-1 | TRBV20-1 | TGCAGTGCTAGAGATCGGGCAGGGACAGGGATGAACACTGAAGCTTTCTTT | CSARDRAGTGMNTEAFF
- | TRBD2 | 18 | TRBJ2-7 | TRBV5-1 | TGCGCCAGCAGCTTGGTTCCGGCGGGAGGAGGCCCCTCCTACGAGCAGTACTTC | CASSLVPAGGGPSYEQYF
- | - | 14 | TRBJ1-6 | TRBV7-6 | TGTGCCAGCAGCCGGGAGGGGGTAACTTCACCCCTCCACTTT | CASSREGVTSPLHF
few | TRBD1 | 16 | TRBJ2-7 | TRBV25-1 | TGTGCCAGCAGTGAATTCATGACGGGACAGGGGAACGAGCAGTACTTC | CASSEFMTGQGNEQYF
- | - | 14 | TRBJ2-2 | TRBV12-3/TRBV12-4 | TGTGCCAGCAGTTTTCGTCCATCCGGCGGGGAGCTGTTTTTT | CASSFRPSGGELFF
- | - | 15 | TRBJ2-1 | TRBV27 | TGTGCCAGCAGTTTCGGGACTGATACCTACAATGAGCAGTTCTTC | CASSFGTDTYNEQFF
- | TRBD2 | 15 | TRBJ2-1 | TRBV9 | TGTGCCAGCACTCCGACTAGCGGAGGCTACAATGAGCAGTTCTTC | CASTPTSGGYNEQFF